Given below is one T cell receptor beta chain in context. V lost 3 bases and J 1 base, leaving 13 bases between the germline ends. The CDR3 has 15 residues. CDR1 and CDR2 from the germline V gene are SGDLS and YYNGEE. Time point: newly diagnosed GD, antithyroid drugs for less than 3 months. Researchers made the TCR library from RNA that was extracted from PBMCs. Patients met American Thyroid Association criteria for Graves' disease. This specimen comes from a study of regulatory T cells in long-lasting Graves disease. Building the TCR beta libraries relied on iRepertoire HTBI primers, and CDR3 regions underwent Arm-PCR. Using its own MiXCR run on the multiplex PCR reads, TCRdb lists one record per CDR3 protein. This sample yields some 560,000 distinct CDR3 sequences, of which about 16% are seen a single time; 20% to 30% belongs to the top ten. These same data were also listed under a study on T cells in Graves' hyperthyroidism and ophthalmopathy.

V and J are TRBV9 and TRBJ2-5; no reliable D call. The sample consisted of peripheral blood mononuclear cells (PBMCs), taken at new diagnosis, from a patient treated with antithyroid drugs. This receptor was identified in a woman aged 35-65 years with Graves disease. The chain's CDR3 is CASSGEKGPQETQYF. CDR3 coding DNA: TGTGCCAGCAGCGGAGAGAAGGGCCCCCAAGAGACCCAGTACTTC.